This T cell receptor beta chain stems from a study of T cells in Graves' hyperthyroidism and ophthalmopathy. RNA transcripts yielded amplified TCR beta CDR3 regions. The study used the HTBI primer set for a first-round RT-PCR of the TCR CDR3. MiXCR, applied by TCRdb to the multiplex PCR reads, yields one record per CDR3 protein. The data contain 480,000 or so distinct CDR3 sequences, about 45% of them seen just once; the ten biggest clones take up about two fifths. Germline CDR1 DFQATT, CDR2 SNEGSKA (reference sequence). Trimming took 6 bases from V and 1 from J; bases not matched to a gene: 6. This CDR3 spans 14 amino acids.

The chain couples TRBV20-1 to TRBJ1-1, with 9 bases that match TRBD1. The TCR comes from an adult woman with Graves' disease, either hyperthyroidism or ophthalmopathy (not recorded which). The specimen was peripheral blood or thyroid tissue (not recorded which). The CDR3 DNA sequence: TGCAGTGCAAGCGGACAGGGGACGAACACTGAAGCTTTCTTT. It codes for CSASGQGTNTEAFF.